Below are 8 T cell receptor beta chains sequenced from a single sample in a study of blood T cell repertoires in COVID-19. Clones were sequenced by immunoSEQ multiplex PCR, and TCRdb holds only the in-frame ones, with some missing. The table includes more than 70,000 clones, over 75% detected once. The source material was peripheral blood. The receptors stem from a man aged 60-69 years with acute or convalescent COVID-19.

The V and J genes are TRBV5-4 and TRBJ1-2, with 7 bases matching TRBD1. J lost 7 bases, V lost 3 bases, and 6 bases had no gene match. Germline V gives CDR1 SGHNT, CDR2 YYREEE (reference sequence). The CDR3 length is 13 residues. The CDR3 bases are TGTGCCAGCAGCTCCGACAGGGCCGCTGGCTACACCTTC. Its translation is CASSSDRAAGYTF.

This sequence joins TRBV12-3 or TRBV12-4 and TRBJ2-1; TRBD1 might be the D (5 bases). Trimming left V 7 bases short and J 1 base short, with 8 bases between. The CDR3 runs to 13 residues. This CDR3 reads CASKRQSYNEQFF. Written as DNA, the CDR3 is TGTGCCAGCAAACGACAGTCCTACAATGAGCAGTTCTTC.

The CDR3 DNA reads as TGTGCCAGCAGCCAAGAATGGGGGAGGGGCTACACCTTC. Translation gives CASSQEWGRGYTF. J is TRBJ1-2 and V is TRBV14, with D possibly TRBD1 on 5 matching bases. Trimming shortened V by 0 bases and J by 8 bases, and 10 bases separated the two germline ends. Germline loops: CDR1 SGHDN, CDR2 FVKESK. The CDR3 has 13 amino acids. Full variable domain (rest looked up from reference TRBV14 and TRBJ1-2): EAGVTQFPSHSVIEKGQTVTLRCDPISGHDNLYWYRRVMGKEIKFLLHFVKESKQDESGMPNNRFLAERTGGTYSTLKVQPAELEDSGVYFCASSQEWGRGYTFGSGTRLTVV.

The chain couples TRBV6-6 to TRBJ1-2; TRBD1 aligns across 9 bases. CDR3 size: 15 residues. After removal of 5 bases from V and 1 base from J, the junction contained 5 bases not matched to a gene. Germline V CDR1 and CDR2: MNHNY, SVGAGI (reference sequence). This CDR3 is CASSEPGQGNYGYTF. The CDR3 DNA reads TGTGCCAGCAGTGAGCCGGGACAGGGTAACTATGGCTACACCTTC.

This rearrangement joins TRBV5-1 to TRBJ2-3; 11 bases are a match to TRBD2. J gave up 2 bases and V 4 bases, and 9 bases lay outside the gene matches. The CDR3 is made up of 17 amino acids. Germline V lookup: CDR1 SGHRS, CDR2 YFSETQ. The CDR3 loop reads CASSDLLAGGFTDTQYF. For the CDR3, the DNA is TGCGCCAGCAGCGACCTTCTAGCGGGGGGTTTCACAGATACGCAGTATTTT.

In DNA form, the CDR3 reads TGTGCCAGCAGTTCACTAGAGACCCAGTACTTC. Its translation is CASSSLETQYF. The V call is TRBV6-2 or TRBV6-3, the J call TRBJ2-5; D not resolved. The germline V and J ends were trimmed by 4 bases and 4 bases, with 4 bases remaining between them. Germline loops: CDR1 MNHEY, CDR2 SVGEGT. The CDR3 is made up of 11 amino acids.

This clone is a singleton in its sample. This chain joins TRBV6-2 or TRBV6-3 and TRBJ2-2, with a tentative D call TRBD1 (6 bases). The V gene lost 4 bases and the J gene lost 4 bases, with 16 bases spanning the gap. Germline V lookup: CDR1 MNHEY, CDR2 SVGEGT. The CDR3 spans 16 residues. CDR3 nucleotide sequence: TGTGCCAGCAGTTCCGGCTTCTCCAGGGGCACCGGGGAGCTGTTTTTT. It yields the protein CASSSGFSRGTGELFF.

CDR3 sequence reads: CASSSVSGPYEQYF. The CDR3 DNA reads TGTGCCAGCAGCTCCGTAAGCGGCCCCTACGAGCAGTACTTC. This chain links TRBV5-4 with TRBJ2-7, with D maybe TRBD2 (5 bases). This CDR3 region has 14 residues. CDR1 and CDR2 (germline): SGHNT, YYREEE (reference sequence). With 3 bases removed from V and 2 bases from J, the gap between germline ends came to 12 bases.